This T cell receptor beta chain was captured in a study of immune evolution from preneoplasia to lung adenocarcinoma. Premalignant or tumor cells were enriched by macro-dissection after pathologic assessment. From germline, CDR1 is SGHRS and CDR2 YFSETQ. The CDR3 is 15 residues long. Deletions cut 0 bases from V and 0 bases from J, with 6 bases between. Clones were read by immunoSEQ multiplex PCR, and TCRdb kept only the in-frame ones, dropping some. The repertoire holds around 5,700 clones, with around four fifths as singletons. Sequencing was performed on FFPE lung adenocarcinoma in situ tissue. The chain combines TRBV5-1 with TRBJ2-2; no definite D call. The TCR originated in a donor of 70 years or more with lung adenocarcinoma. This CDR3 reads CASSLAASNTGELFF. CDR3 nucleotide sequence: TGCGCCAGCAGCTTGGCGGCTTCGAACACCGGGGAGCTGTTTTTT.